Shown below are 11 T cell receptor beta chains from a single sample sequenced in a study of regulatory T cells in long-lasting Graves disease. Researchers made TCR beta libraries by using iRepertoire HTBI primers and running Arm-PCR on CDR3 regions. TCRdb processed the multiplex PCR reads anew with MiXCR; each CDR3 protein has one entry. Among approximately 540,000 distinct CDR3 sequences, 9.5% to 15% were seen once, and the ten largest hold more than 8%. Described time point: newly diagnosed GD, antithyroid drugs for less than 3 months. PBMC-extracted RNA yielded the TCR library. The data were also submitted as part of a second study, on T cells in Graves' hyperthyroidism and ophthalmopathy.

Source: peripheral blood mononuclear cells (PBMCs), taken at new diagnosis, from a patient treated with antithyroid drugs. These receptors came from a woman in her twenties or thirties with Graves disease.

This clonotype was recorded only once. CDR3 sequence (DNA): TGTGCTAGTGGTTTGGGGGACGGGAGTTGGCAAGAGACCCAGTACTTC. Protein: CASGLGDGSWQETQYF. The V and J genes are TRBV12-5 and TRBJ2-5, with D possibly matching TRBD2 (6 bases). In germline, CDR1 is LGHNT, CDR2 FRNRAP. With 1 base removed from V and 2 bases from J, the gap between germline ends came to 14 bases. CDR3 size: 16 residues.

The CDR3 nucleotides are TGTGCCAGCTCACTAGACCTAGCGCACACAGATACGCAGTATTTT. Its protein product is CASSLDLAHTDTQYF. The chain joins TRBV18 to TRBJ2-3; D perhaps matches TRBD2 (6 bases). The length of the CDR3 is 15 residues. V was trimmed by 4 bases and J by 2 bases, leaving 13 bases between them. Germline CDR1 KGHSH, CDR2 LQKENI.

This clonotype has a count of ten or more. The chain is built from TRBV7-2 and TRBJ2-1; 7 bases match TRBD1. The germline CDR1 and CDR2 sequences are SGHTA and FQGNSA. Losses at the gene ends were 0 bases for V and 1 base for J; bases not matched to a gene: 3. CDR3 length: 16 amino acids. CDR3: CASSLATGESYNEQFF. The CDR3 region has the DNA TGTGCCAGCAGCTTAGCCACAGGGGAGTCCTACAATGAGCAGTTCTTC.

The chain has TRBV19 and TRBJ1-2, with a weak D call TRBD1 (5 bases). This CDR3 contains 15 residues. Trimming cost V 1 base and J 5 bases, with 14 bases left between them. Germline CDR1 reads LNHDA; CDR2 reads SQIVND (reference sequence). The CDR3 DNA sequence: TGTGCCAGTAGTATAGCACGGGACGGACCTTATGGCTACACCTTC. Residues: CASSIARDGPYGYTF.

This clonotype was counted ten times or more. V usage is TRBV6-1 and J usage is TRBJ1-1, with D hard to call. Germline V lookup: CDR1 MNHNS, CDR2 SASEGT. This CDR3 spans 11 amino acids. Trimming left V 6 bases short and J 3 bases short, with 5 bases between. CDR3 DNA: TGTGCCAGCAGAACCGACACTGAAGCTTTCTTT. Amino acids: CASRTDTEAFF.

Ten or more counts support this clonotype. CDR3 loop: CSASGGQRDRSYNEQFF. The CDR3 DNA follows: TGCAGTGCTAGTGGAGGTCAGCGGGATCGATCCTACAATGAGCAGTTCTTC. This chain joins TRBV20-1 and TRBJ2-1, with 7 bases identical to TRBD2. Germline CDR1 DFQATT, CDR2 SNEGSKA (reference sequence). Unmatched junction bases numbered 12, after V lost 3 bases and J lost 1 base. The CDR3 runs to 17 residues.

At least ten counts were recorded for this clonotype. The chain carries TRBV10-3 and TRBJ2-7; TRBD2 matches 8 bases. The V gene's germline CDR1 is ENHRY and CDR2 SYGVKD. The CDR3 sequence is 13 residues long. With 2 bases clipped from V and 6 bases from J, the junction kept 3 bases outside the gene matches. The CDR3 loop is CAISELSGSEQYF. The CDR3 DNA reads TGTGCCATCAGTGAGCTCAGCGGGAGCGAGCAGTACTTC.

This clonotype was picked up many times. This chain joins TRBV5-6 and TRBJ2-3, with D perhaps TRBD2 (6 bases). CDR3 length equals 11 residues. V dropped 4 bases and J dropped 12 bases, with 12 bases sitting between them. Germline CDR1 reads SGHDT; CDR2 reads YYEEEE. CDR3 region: CASSLVAVQYF. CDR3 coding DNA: TGTGCCAGCAGCCTTGTAGCGGTTCAGTATTTT.

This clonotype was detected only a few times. The CDR3 is CASSTPGQTYEQYF. The CDR3 region has the DNA TGTGCCAGCAGCACGCCGGGACAGACCTACGAGCAGTACTTC. The rearrangement links TRBV5-6 to TRBJ2-7; 7 bases fit TRBD1. Germline CDR1 reads SGHDT; CDR2 reads YYEEEE. CDR3 length equals 14 residues. V lost 4 bases, J lost 2 bases, and 6 bases stayed unmatched.

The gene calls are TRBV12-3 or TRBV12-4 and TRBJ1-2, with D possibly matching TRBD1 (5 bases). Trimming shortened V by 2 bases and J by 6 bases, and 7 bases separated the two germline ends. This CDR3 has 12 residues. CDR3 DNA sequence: TGTGCCAGCAGTTTATTAGGGGATGGCTACACCTTC. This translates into CASSLLGDGYTF.

CDR3 nucleotides: TGCAGTGCTAGGGCGGGACAGGGATTTGAAAAACTGTTTTTT. Residues: CSARAGQGFEKLFF. This sequence joins TRBV20-1 and TRBJ1-4, with TRBD1 matching over 9 bases. With V trimmed by 3 bases and J by 7 bases, 6 bases remained unmatched. Germline V gene data show CDR1 as DFQATT and CDR2 as SNEGSKA (reference sequence). The CDR3 spans 14 residues.